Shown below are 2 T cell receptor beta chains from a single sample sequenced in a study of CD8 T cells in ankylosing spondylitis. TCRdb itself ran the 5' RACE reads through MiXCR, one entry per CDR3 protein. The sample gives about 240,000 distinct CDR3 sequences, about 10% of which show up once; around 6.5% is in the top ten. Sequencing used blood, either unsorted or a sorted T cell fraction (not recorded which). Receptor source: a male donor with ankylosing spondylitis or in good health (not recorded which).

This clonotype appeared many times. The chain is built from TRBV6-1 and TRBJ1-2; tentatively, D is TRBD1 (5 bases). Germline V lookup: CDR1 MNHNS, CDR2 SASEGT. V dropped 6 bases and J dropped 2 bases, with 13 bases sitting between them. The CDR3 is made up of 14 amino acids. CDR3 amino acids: CASSFRAGNYGYTF. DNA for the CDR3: TGTGCCAGCAGCTTCAGGGCAGGGAACTATGGCTACACCTTC.

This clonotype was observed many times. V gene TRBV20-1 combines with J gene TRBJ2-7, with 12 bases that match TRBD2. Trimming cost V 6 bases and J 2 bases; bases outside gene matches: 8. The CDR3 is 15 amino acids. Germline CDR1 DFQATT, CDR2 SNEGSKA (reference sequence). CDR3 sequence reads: CSAGLAGWRPYEQYF. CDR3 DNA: TGCAGTGCCGGACTAGCGGGATGGCGTCCCTACGAGCAGTACTTC.